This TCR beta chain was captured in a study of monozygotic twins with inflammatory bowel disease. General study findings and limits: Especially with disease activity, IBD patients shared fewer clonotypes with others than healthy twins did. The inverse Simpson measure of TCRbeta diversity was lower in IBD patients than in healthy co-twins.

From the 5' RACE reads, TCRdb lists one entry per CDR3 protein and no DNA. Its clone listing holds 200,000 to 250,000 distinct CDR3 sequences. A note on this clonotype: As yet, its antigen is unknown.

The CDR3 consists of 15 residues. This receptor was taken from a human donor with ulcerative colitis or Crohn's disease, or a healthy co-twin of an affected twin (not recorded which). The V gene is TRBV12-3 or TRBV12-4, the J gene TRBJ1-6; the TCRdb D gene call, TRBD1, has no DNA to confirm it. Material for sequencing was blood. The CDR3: CASSFGDREVSPLHF.